This passage covers 29 T cell receptor beta chains from one sample sequenced in a study of T cell repertoires in cytomegalovirus infection. No antigen has been identified for these receptors. One entry per CDR3 protein, called by TCRdb with MiXCR from the reads. The table records about 130,000 distinct CDR3 sequences, over 30% of them present only once. The sequencing here drew on CD8+ T cells from cultured PBMCs, taken from culture after CMV antigen stimulation. The receptor set was obtained from a human donor in good health (CMV status not recorded). Some clones in this sample may be carry-over from other donors' samples.

V and J are TRBV12-3 or TRBV12-4 and TRBJ2-3, with 11 bases aligning to TRBD2. V was clipped by 5 bases and J by 0 bases; unmatched bases: 10. The CDR3 covers 18 residues. The CDR3 loop reads CASSNPLAGASSTDTQYF. The CDR3 region has the DNA TGTGCCAGCAGTAACCCACTAGCGGGGGCATCTAGCACAGATACGCAGTATTTT.

This clonotype was counted many times. This chain links TRBV27 with TRBJ2-1; possible D gene TRBD2, 5 bases. The germline gives CDR1 MNHEY, CDR2 SMNVEV (reference sequence). The CDR3 has 14 residues. The V and J ends lost 7 bases and 8 bases respectively, with 18 bases between them. The CDR3 region has the DNA TGTGCCAGCACTAGGTGGGCGGGTAGCGATGAGCAGTTCTTC. Translating it yields CASTRWAGSDEQFF.

The chain couples TRBV5-4 to TRBJ1-4; D is unclear. Germline-derived CDR1 and CDR2 are SGHNT and YYREEE (reference sequence). The CDR3 is made up of 13 amino acids. V shed 1 base and J shed 8 bases, with 9 bases lying between them. In nucleotides, the CDR3 is TGTGCCAGCAGCTTGCCGGGAGGCGAAAAACTGTTTTTT. Translation gives CASSLPGGEKLFF. Based on the CDR3 plus reference TRBV5-4 and TRBJ1-4, the full variable domain is ETGVTQSPTHLIKTRGQQVTLRCSSQSGHNTVSWYQQALGQGPQFIFQYYREEENGRGNFPPRFSGLQFPNYSSELNVNALELDDSALYLCASSLPGGEKLFFGSGTQLSVL.

The chain is built from TRBV6-1 and TRBJ1-2, with D possibly matching TRBD1 (5 bases). Trimming removed 7 bases from V and 4 bases from J, with 19 bases in between. Germline CDR1 reads MNHNS; CDR2 reads SASEGT. This CDR3 is built from 15 residues. CDR3 in amino acids: CASTEGWTLIYGYTF. The DNA for the CDR3 is TGTGCCAGCACCGAGGGGTGGACACTGATCTATGGCTACACCTTC.

This rearrangement joins TRBV6-1 to TRBJ2-7; no reliable D call. The CDR3 length is 14 residues. Trimming shortened V by 1 base and J by 7 bases, and 14 bases separated the two germline ends. CDR1 and CDR2 (germline): MNHNS, SASEGT. CDR3 nucleotides: TGTGCCAGCAGTGAAGTCCAAACGGCGGTTGAGCAGTACTTC. As protein: CASSEVQTAVEQYF.

The rearrangement links TRBV20-1 to TRBJ2-1, with 8 positions matching TRBD2. This CDR3 comprises 15 residues. Germline V gives CDR1 DFQATT, CDR2 SNEGSKA (reference sequence). V dropped 5 bases and J dropped 9; count of bases not matched to a gene: 15. The CDR3 protein is CSAPIGLARGGEQFF. DNA of the CDR3: TGCAGTGCTCCAATTGGACTAGCAAGGGGGGGTGAGCAGTTCTTC.

The gene calls are TRBV5-6 and TRBJ1-2; possible D gene TRBD1, 5 bases. CDR1 is SGHDT and CDR2 is YYEEEE in the germline V gene. With 1 base removed from V and 4 bases from J, the gap between germline ends came to 17 bases. CDR3 length: 16 residues. The CDR3 DNA reads as TGTGCCAGCAGCTTGACCCCAACAGAGGGACGCTATGGCTACACCTTC. Its protein is CASSLTPTEGRYGYTF.

The chain joins TRBV4-1 to TRBJ2-7; TRBD1 might be the D (5 bases). This CDR3 comprises 14 residues. Trimming pared 3 bases from V and 3 bases from J, leaving 12 bases between. In germline, CDR1 is MGHRA, CDR2 YSYEKL. The CDR3 region is CASSQPGQDYEQYF. CDR3 in DNA: TGCGCCAGCAGCCAGCCCGGACAAGACTACGAGCAGTACTTC.

This clonotype was found many times. The chain combines TRBV11-3 with TRBJ2-1; weak D call: TRBD2 (6 bases). The germline V gene encodes CDR1 SGHNT and CDR2 YENEEA. Trimming shortened V by 0 bases and J by 7 bases, and 13 bases separated the two germline ends. The CDR3 length is 15 residues. The CDR3: CASSLDAGGGNEQFF. CDR3 in DNA: TGTGCCAGCAGCTTAGATGCAGGTGGGGGGAATGAGCAGTTCTTC.

This clonotype turned up a few times. One end of the junction does not line up with germline, which may come from a read error. The chain combines TRBV4-2 with TRBJ2-3; the match to TRBD2 covers 12 bases. CDR3 length equals 16 residues. Per the germline V gene, CDR1 is LGHNA and CDR2 is YNFKEQ. The CDR3 spells CASGHPTSGGGDTQYF. In nucleotides, the CDR3 is TGTGCCAGCGGCCACCCGACTAGCGGGGGAGGAGATACGCAGTATTTT.

The chain joins TRBV27 to TRBJ2-3; 10 bases are a match to TRBD2. V was pared by 3 bases and J by 1 base, with 4 bases of the junction left unmatched. This CDR3 contains 16 residues. Germline-derived CDR1 and CDR2 are MNHEY and SMNVEV (reference sequence). CDR3 protein: CASSFILAGGTDTQYF. Here the CDR3 DNA reads TGTGCCAGCAGTTTTATCCTAGCGGGGGGCACAGATACGCAGTATTTT.

The chain recombines TRBV12-3 or TRBV12-4 with TRBJ2-1; 8 bases agree with TRBD1. V lost 4 bases to trimming and J lost 7 bases; unmatched junction nucleotides: 6. This CDR3 has 14 residues. DNA for the CDR3: TGTGCCAGCAGTTCGGACAGGGCAACGAATGAGCAGTTCTTC. This gives the protein CASSSDRATNEQFF.

The V call is TRBV5-5, the J call TRBJ1-2; D is undetermined. The CDR3 covers 13 residues. Germline CDR1 SGHKS, CDR2 YYEKEE (reference sequence). The V and J ends lost 1 base and 4 bases respectively, with 8 bases between them. DNA for the CDR3: TGTGCCAGCAGCTTGCCAGGCGGCTATGGCTACACCTTC. Translation gives CASSLPGGYGYTF.

This clonotype was counted ten times or more. The J gene is TRBJ2-7, the V gene TRBV7-2; 8 bases line up with TRBD2. V shed 3 bases, J shed 1 base, and the junction held 2 bases outside the gene matches. The CDR3 runs to 14 residues. CDR1 SGHTA and CDR2 FQGNSA come from the germline V gene. The CDR3 sequence: CASSFGGGSYEQYF. The CDR3, as DNA: TGTGCCAGCAGCTTCGGGGGGGGGTCCTACGAGCAGTACTTC.

The chain carries TRBV7-8 and TRBJ2-1; D not resolved. Per the germline V gene, CDR1 is SGHVS and CDR2 is FQNEAQ. V lost 4 bases to trimming and J lost 9 bases, with 16 bases between them. This CDR3 spans 14 amino acids. CDR3 in DNA: TGTGCCAGCAGCTCTTCGGACGGGCCCACTGAGCAGTTCTTC. Translation: CASSSSDGPTEQFF.

The gene calls are TRBV28 and TRBJ2-1, with D perhaps assigned TRBD1 or TRBD2 (5 bases each). The V end was cut by 9 bases, the J end by 6 bases, with 12 bases between. Germline V lookup: CDR1 MDHEN, CDR2 SYDVKM. The CDR3 length is 12 residues. DNA of the CDR3: TGTGCCAGTGGGTTGGGGGTCAATGAGCAGTTCTTC. It encodes CASGLGVNEQFF. Combining the CDR3 with reference TRBV28 and TRBJ2-1 gives the whole variable domain DVKVTQSSRYLVKRTGEKVFLECVQDMDHENMFWYRQDPGLGLRLIYFSYDVKMKEKGDIPEGYSVSREKKERFSLILESASTNQTSMYLCASGLGVNEQFFGPGTRLTVL.

This clonotype was detected only a few times. The chain has TRBV7-6 and TRBJ2-7; D is perhaps TRBD2 (5 bases). Germline lookup yields CDR1 SGHVS and CDR2 FNYEAQ. The CDR3 spans 14 residues. Between the trimmed V and J ends, which lost 5 bases and 7 bases, there was a span of 18 bases. The CDR3 is CASSPGLHPGEQYF. The DNA for the CDR3 is TGTGCCAGCAGCCCCGGACTCCACCCCGGGGAGCAGTACTTC. Looking up the rest from reference TRBV7-6 and TRBJ2-7 gives the full variable domain: GAGVSQSPRYKVTKRGQDVALRCDPISGHVSLYWYRQALGQGPEFLTYFNYEAQQDKSGLPNDRFSAERPEGSISTLTIQRTEQRDSAMYRCASSPGLHPGEQYFGPGTRLTVT.

J is TRBJ2-2 and V is TRBV6-5; no reliable D call. Germline values: CDR1 MNHEY, CDR2 SVGAGI. Between the trimmed V and J ends, which lost 2 bases and 6 bases, there was a span of 7 bases. This CDR3 has 13 residues. The CDR3 coding sequence is TGTGCCAGCAGTTACGGGGTGCCCGGGGAGCTGTTTTTT. Translated, it gives CASSYGVPGELFF.

The chain is built from TRBV7-3 and TRBJ2-5; 9 bases line up with TRBD1. Germline V lookup: CDR1 SGHTA, CDR2 FQGTGA. The CDR3 contains 14 residues. The trim removed 5 bases at V and 4 bases at J, leaving 5 bases unmatched. CDR3 amino acids: CASSVGQGAETQYF. CDR3 DNA sequence: TGTGCCAGCAGCGTGGGACAGGGCGCAGAGACCCAGTACTTC.

To note about this clonotype: Its ends do not fully match the called genes, so a read error is possible. This chain joins TRBV2 and TRBJ2-7; TRBD1 aligns across 7 bases. This CDR3 comprises 13 residues. Per the germline V gene, CDR1 is SNHLY and CDR2 is FYNNEI. In DNA, the CDR3 is TGTGCCAGCAGCGGGACAGCCGCCTACAAGCAGTACTTC. The encoded protein is CASSGTAAYKQYF.

The chain has TRBV28 and TRBJ2-5; D unresolved. The V and J ends lost 4 bases and 4 bases respectively, with 16 bases between them. From germline, CDR1 is MDHEN and CDR2 SYDVKM. This CDR3 spans 15 amino acids. CDR3: CASSSLKRFGETQYF. In DNA form, the CDR3 reads TGTGCCAGCAGTTCCCTCAAGAGGTTTGGAGAGACCCAGTACTTC.

This clonotype has at least ten counts. The CDR3, as DNA: TGTGCCAGCGAAGGGAGTTCGAACACTGAAGCTTTCTTT. Amino acids: CASEGSSNTEAFF. The chain joins TRBV12-3 or TRBV12-4 to TRBJ1-1; D remains unclear. V was pared by 8 bases and J by 1 base, with 11 bases between. This CDR3 region has 13 residues.

The chain has TRBV2 and TRBJ2-1; D is ambiguous. The CDR3 is 16 residues long. Germline CDR1 is SNHLY and CDR2 is FYNNEI. V lost 2 bases, J lost 1 base, and 12 bases lay in between. CDR3 DNA sequence: TGTGCCAGCAGTGAATTCAACAGTTGGTCCTACAATGAGCAGTTCTTC. It yields the protein CASSEFNSWSYNEQFF.

The chain uses TRBV19 and TRBJ2-1, with TRBD2 matching 7 bases. After removal of 6 bases from V and 3 bases from J, the junction contained 8 bases not matched to a gene. The CDR3 runs 15 residues. Germline-derived CDR1 and CDR2 are LNHDA and SQIVND (reference sequence). CDR3 in DNA: TGTGCCAGTAGGACGACTAGCTCGGTCTACAATGAGCAGTTCTTC. This gives the protein CASRTTSSVYNEQFF.

CDR3 DNA: TGTGCCAGCAGTGAGCAGGGGAAGGGGACTGAAGCTTTCTTT. Its protein product is CASSEQGKGTEAFF. V usage is TRBV2 and J usage is TRBJ1-1, with D possibly TRBD1 on 6 matching bases. Germline V gives CDR1 SNHLY, CDR2 FYNNEI. This CDR3 has 14 residues. Trimming cost V 3 bases and J 5 bases, with 13 bases left between them.

The table lists this clonotype with a few counts. The chain combines TRBV7-6 with TRBJ2-1; 13 nucleotides align to TRBD2. Germline V CDR1 and CDR2: SGHVS, FNYEAQ. Trimming cost V 3 bases and J 9 bases; bases outside gene matches: 8. The CDR3 contains 16 residues. CDR3 sequence: CASSLGLAGPRGEQFF. CDR3 DNA sequence: TGTGCCAGCAGCTTGGGACTAGCGGGGCCCCGCGGTGAGCAGTTCTTC.

This clonotype was recorded at least ten times. The junction does not match germline at one end; this may be a read error. CDR3 loop: CAWTVSTDTQYF. The DNA of the CDR3 is TGTGCTTGGACGGTTAGCACAGATACGCAGTATTTT. The chain recombines TRBV30 with TRBJ2-3; D gene uncertain. CDR1 is GTSNPN, CDR2 SVGIG, per germline (reference sequence). The CDR3 consists of 12 residues.

V is TRBV27 and J is TRBJ2-2; D possibly corresponds to TRBD1 (6 bases). This CDR3 contains 13 residues. Trimming took off 4 bases at V and 8 bases at J, with 11 bases between the two ends. CDR1 is MNHEY and CDR2 is SMNVEV in the germline V gene (reference sequence). The DNA for the CDR3 is TGTGCCAGCAGTTATTACAGGGATGGGGAGCTGTTTTTT. Translation gives CASSYYRDGELFF.

This clonotype was seen a few times. V is TRBV4-1 and J is TRBJ2-2; D unclear. Germline CDR1 MGHRA, CDR2 YSYEKL. Trimming shortened V by 5 bases and J by 1 base, and 5 bases separated the two germline ends. This CDR3 is built from 13 residues. DNA of the CDR3: TGCGCCAGCAGCGCCAGGAACACCGGGGAGCTGTTTTTT. Translated, it gives CASSARNTGELFF.